This TCR beta chain was documented in a study of post-analysis software for immune sequencing data. Study-wide background: Both relapsing-remitting and secondary progressive multiple sclerosis featured among the disease courses, as did progressive-relapsing multiple sclerosis. Whole-study findings and limits: By F measure, strong co-clustering occurred among samples prepared in the same batch. Among four or five TRBV segments more frequent in patients than controls were TRBV5-6, TRBV5-1 and TRBV20-1. Multiple sclerosis was associated with a significant reduction in normalized Chao1 diversity relative to controls.

On this clonotype itself: Its antigen is currently unknown.

V gave up 7 bases and J gave up 1 base, with 13 bases separating them. The germline gives CDR1 ENHRY, CDR2 SYGVKD. CDR3 length: 14 amino acids. Unique molecular identifiers tagged the TCR beta cDNA libraries. TCRdb reprocessed the PCR reads via MiXCR and lists one record per CDR3 protein. The data hold a few hundred thousand distinct CDR3 sequences, with about a third observed a single time. This chain uses TRBV10-3 with TRBJ1-1; no clear D gene. Sequencing used blood. The receptor comes from a girl aged 2-17 years with multiple sclerosis. In DNA, the CDR3 is TGTGCCATCACGGCCGCCACCCGGAACACTGAAGCTTTCTTT. Translated: CAITAATRNTEAFF.